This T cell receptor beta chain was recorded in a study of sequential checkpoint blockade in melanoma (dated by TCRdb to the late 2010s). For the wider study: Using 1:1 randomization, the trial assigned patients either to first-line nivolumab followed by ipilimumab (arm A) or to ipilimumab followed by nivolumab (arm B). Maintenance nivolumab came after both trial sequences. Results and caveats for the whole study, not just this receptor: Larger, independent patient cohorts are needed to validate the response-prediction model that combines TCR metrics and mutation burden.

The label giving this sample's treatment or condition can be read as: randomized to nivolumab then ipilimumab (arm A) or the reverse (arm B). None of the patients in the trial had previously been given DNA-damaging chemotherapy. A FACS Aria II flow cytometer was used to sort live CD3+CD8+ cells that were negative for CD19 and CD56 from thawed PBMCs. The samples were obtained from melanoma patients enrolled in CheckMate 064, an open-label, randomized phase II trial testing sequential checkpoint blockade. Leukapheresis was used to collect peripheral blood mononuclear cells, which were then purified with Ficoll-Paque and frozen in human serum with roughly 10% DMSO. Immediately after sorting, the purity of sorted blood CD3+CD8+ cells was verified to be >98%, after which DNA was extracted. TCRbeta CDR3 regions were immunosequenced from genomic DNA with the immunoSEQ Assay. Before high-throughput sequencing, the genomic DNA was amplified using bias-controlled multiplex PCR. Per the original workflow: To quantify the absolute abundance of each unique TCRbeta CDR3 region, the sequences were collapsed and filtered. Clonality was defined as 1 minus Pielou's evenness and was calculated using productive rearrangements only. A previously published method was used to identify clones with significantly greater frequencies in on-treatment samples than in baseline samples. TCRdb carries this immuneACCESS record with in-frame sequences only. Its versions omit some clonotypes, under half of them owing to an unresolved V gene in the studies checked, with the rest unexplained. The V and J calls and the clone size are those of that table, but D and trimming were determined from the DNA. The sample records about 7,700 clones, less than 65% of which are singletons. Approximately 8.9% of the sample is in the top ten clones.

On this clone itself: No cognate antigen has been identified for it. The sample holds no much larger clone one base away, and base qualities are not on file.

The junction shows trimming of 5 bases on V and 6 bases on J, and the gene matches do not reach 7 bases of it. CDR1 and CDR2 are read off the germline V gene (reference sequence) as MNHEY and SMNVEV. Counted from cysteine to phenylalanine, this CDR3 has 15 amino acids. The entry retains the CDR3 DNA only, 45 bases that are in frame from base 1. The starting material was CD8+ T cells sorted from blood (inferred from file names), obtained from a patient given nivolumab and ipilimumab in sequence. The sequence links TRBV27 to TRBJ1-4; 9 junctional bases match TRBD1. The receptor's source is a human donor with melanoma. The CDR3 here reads CASSTGGWRYEKLFF. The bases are TGTGCCAGCAGTACAGGGGGCTGGCGGTATGAAAAACTGTTTTTT. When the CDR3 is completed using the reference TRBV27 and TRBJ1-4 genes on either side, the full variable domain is EAQVTQNPRYLITVTGKKLTVTCSQNMNHEYMSWYRQDPGLGLRQIYYSMNVEVTDKGDVPEGYKVSRKEKRNFPLILESPSPNQTSLYFCASSTGGWRYEKLFFGSGTQLSVL.